These 15 T cell receptor beta chains were sequenced from one sample in a study of cytomegalovirus exposure and HLA in healthy donors. 60 Vbeta and 13 Jbeta primers were used in PCR. Generated by immunoSEQ multiplex PCR, the TCRdb table keeps only in-frame clones and is missing some. The table lists approximately 100,000 clones, 70% to 80% of them singletons. The sample consisted of PBMCs. The receptors stem from a human donor in good health.

This clone occurred a few times. The V gene is TRBV5-6, the J gene TRBJ1-4; D remains unclear. CDR3 size: 13 residues. Germline CDR1 reads SGHDT; CDR2 reads YYEEEE. Trimming cost V 2 bases and J 7 bases, with 9 bases left between them. CDR3 region: CASSLGSGEKLFF. The DNA of the CDR3 is TGTGCCAGCAGCTTAGGGAGTGGTGAAAAACTGTTTTTT.

The gene calls are TRBV7-3 and TRBJ2-2; D is possibly TRBD1 (5 bases). Germline loops: CDR1 SGHTA, CDR2 FQGTGA. The CDR3 covers 16 residues. The V end lost 4 bases, the J end lost 5 bases, and 17 bases lay between the germline ends. The CDR3: CASSSRDGVRTGELFF. The CDR3 region has the DNA TGTGCCAGCAGCTCCAGGGATGGAGTCAGGACCGGGGAGCTGTTTTTT.

J is TRBJ2-2 and V is TRBV27, with D unclear. V dropped 11 bases and J dropped 5 bases, with 6 bases sitting between them. Germline CDR1 reads MNHEY; CDR2 reads SMNVEV (reference sequence). This CDR3 contains 10 residues. Here the CDR3 DNA reads TGTGCCGTCGGGACCGGGGAGCTGTTTTTT. As protein: CAVGTGELFF.

The chain combines TRBV6-1 with TRBJ2-7; possibly TRBD1 for D (5 bases). CDR3 size: 12 residues. V was pared by 4 bases and J by 3 bases, with 7 bases between. From germline, CDR1 is MNHNS and CDR2 SASEGT. This CDR3 is CASSGRGYEQYF. In nucleotides, the CDR3 is TGTGCCAGCAGTGGAAGGGGCTACGAGCAGTACTTC.

This clone was seen a handful of times. The J gene is TRBJ1-1, the V gene TRBV6-6, with a weak D call TRBD1 (5 bases). Germline V gene sequence: CDR1 MNHNY, CDR2 SVGAGI (reference sequence). V lost 2 bases and J lost 7, with 11 bases in between. This CDR3 spans 13 amino acids. The CDR3 DNA sequence: TGTGCCAGCAGTTACGGGGCTGGCGTTGAAGCTTTCTTT. Amino acids: CASSYGAGVEAFF.

The chain has TRBV7-6 and TRBJ1-4; D not resolved. V lost 5 bases and J lost 3, with 13 bases in between. Germline values: CDR1 SGHVS, CDR2 FNYEAQ. This CDR3 contains 15 residues. CDR3 residues: CASSPQRGPNEKLFF. Written as DNA, the CDR3 is TGTGCCAGCAGCCCACAACGCGGGCCTAATGAAAAACTGTTTTTT. Full variable domain (remainder filled in from reference TRBV7-6 and TRBJ1-4): GAGVSQSPRYKVTKRGQDVALRCDPISGHVSLYWYRQALGQGPEFLTYFNYEAQQDKSGLPNDRFSAERPEGSISTLTIQRTEQRDSAMYRCASSPQRGPNEKLFFGSGTQLSVL.

V and J are TRBV29-1 and TRBJ1-2; 10 bases map to TRBD1. Looked up from germline, CDR1 is SQVTM and CDR2 is ANQGSEA. The CDR3 sequence is 14 residues long. The V segment lost 4 bases and the J segment 7 bases; nucleotides outside the gene matches: 9. The CDR3 region has the DNA TGCAGCGTTGCGACAGGGGGCGCGTACTTTGGCTACACCTTC. Translated: CSVATGGAYFGYTF.

The chain is built from TRBV5-4 and TRBJ2-5; TRBD2 matches 8 bases. After removal of 5 bases from V and 5 bases from J, the junction contained 8 bases not matched to a gene. The CDR3 runs to 14 residues. CDR1 is SGHNT, CDR2 YYREEE, per germline (reference sequence). In nucleotides, the CDR3 is TGTGCCAGCAGTTGGGGACTAGAGGAGGAGACCCAGTACTTC. The encoded protein is CASSWGLEEETQYF. Filled out from reference TRBV5-4 and TRBJ2-5, the complete variable domain reads ETGVTQSPTHLIKTRGQQVTLRCSSQSGHNTVSWYQQALGQGPQFIFQYYREEENGRGNFPPRFSGLQFPNYSSELNVNALELDDSALYLCASSWGLEEETQYFGPGTRLLVL.

The chain employs TRBV5-3 and TRBJ1-2; D is perhaps TRBD1 (5 bases). TRBV5-3 is placed among ORFs of uncertain function. The CDR3 runs 13 residues. Trimming took 2 bases from V and 8 from J, leaving 13 bases between them. Here the CDR3 DNA reads TGTGCCAGAAGCTTAGGGGCCCCAGGAGGCTACACCTTC. This gives the protein CARSLGAPGGYTF.

The chain recombines TRBV14 with TRBJ1-2, with TRBD1 as a possible D gene (6 bases). Trimming took off 1 base at V and 2 bases at J, with 8 bases between the two ends. Per the germline V gene, CDR1 is SGHDN and CDR2 is FVKESK. The CDR3 loop spans 14 amino acids. CDR3 coding DNA: TGTGCCAGCAGCCAAGTGGACAGCAACTATGGCTACACCTTC. This gives the protein CASSQVDSNYGYTF. The full variable domain, in which reference TRBV14 and TRBJ1-2 provide the parts outside the CDR3, is EAGVTQFPSHSVIEKGQTVTLRCDPISGHDNLYWYRRVMGKEIKFLLHFVKESKQDESGMPNNRFLAERTGGTYSTLKVQPAELEDSGVYFCASSQVDSNYGYTFGSGTRLTVV.

The chain employs TRBV9 and TRBJ2-5; 8 bases are shared with TRBD1. V was pared by 2 bases and J by 4 bases, with 10 bases of the junction left unmatched. The germline gives CDR1 SGDLS, CDR2 YYNGEE. This CDR3 has 16 residues. The CDR3 sequence is CASSVDPRGHGETQYF. The CDR3 region has the DNA TGTGCCAGCAGCGTGGATCCCAGGGGGCACGGAGAGACCCAGTACTTC. Full variable domain (rest looked up from reference TRBV9 and TRBJ2-5): DSGVTQTPKHLITATGQRVTLRCSPRSGDLSVYWYQQSLDQGLQFLIQYYNGEERAKGNILERFSAQQFPDLHSELNLSSLELGDSALYFCASSVDPRGHGETQYFGPGTRLLVL.

In this sample, this clone turned up once. CDR3 residues: CASSLTSGGGETQYF. In nucleotides, the CDR3 is TGTGCCAGCAGCTTGACTAGCGGGGGTGGAGAGACCCAGTACTTC. The chain recombines TRBV7-3 with TRBJ2-5; 12 bases fit TRBD2. With V trimmed by 3 bases and J by 4 bases, 3 bases remained unmatched. This CDR3 contains 15 residues. Per germline, CDR1 SGHTA and CDR2 FQGTGA. The full variable domain, with the rest looked up from reference TRBV7-3 and TRBJ2-5, is GAGVSQTPSNKVTEKGKYVELRCDPISGHTALYWYRQSLGQGPEFLIYFQGTGAADDSGLPNDRFFAVRPEGSVSTLKIQRTERGDSAVYLCASSLTSGGGETQYFGPGTRLLVL.

V gene TRBV5-7 combines with J gene TRBJ1-3; 8 bases map to TRBD1. TRBV5-7 is an ORF; its function is uncertain. V lost 4 bases, J lost 3 bases, and 6 bases stayed unmatched. This CDR3 contains 15 residues. The CDR3 region has the DNA TGTGCCAGCAGCCGGACAGGGAAAAATGGAAACACCATATATTTT. This encodes CASSRTGKNGNTIYF.

The rearrangement uses TRBV19 and TRBJ1-4; no clear D. V shed 3 bases and J shed 0 bases, with 8 bases lying between them. Germline values: CDR1 LNHDA, CDR2 SQIVND (reference sequence). The CDR3 runs 15 residues. The CDR3 DNA reads as TGTGCCAGTAGTATTACAGATACAACTAATGAAAAACTGTTTTTT. It is translated as CASSITDTTNEKLFF.

The chain couples TRBV19 to TRBJ2-1; TRBD2 matches 9 bases. The CDR3 spans 14 residues. Germline lookup yields CDR1 LNHDA and CDR2 SQIVND (reference sequence). The junction had 0 bases not matched to a gene; V was cut back by 3 bases and J by 3 bases. CDR3 sequence (DNA): TGTGCCAGTAGTATGCGGGGGGGCTACAATGAGCAGTTCTTC. This encodes CASSMRGGYNEQFF.